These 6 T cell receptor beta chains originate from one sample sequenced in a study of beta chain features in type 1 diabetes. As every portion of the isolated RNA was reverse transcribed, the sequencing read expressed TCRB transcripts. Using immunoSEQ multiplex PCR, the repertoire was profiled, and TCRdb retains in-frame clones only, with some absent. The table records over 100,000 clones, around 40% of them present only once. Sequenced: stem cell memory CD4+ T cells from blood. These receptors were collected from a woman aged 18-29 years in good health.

CDR3 protein: CASSLGQFSNGYTF. CDR3 in DNA: TGTGCCAGCAGCTTGGGACAGTTTAGTAATGGCTACACCTTC. J is TRBJ1-2 and V is TRBV7-9, with 7 bases that match TRBD1. Trimming at V came to 3 bases and at J to 6 bases, leaving 7 bases not matched to a gene. In germline, CDR1 is SEHNR, CDR2 FQNEAQ (reference sequence). CDR3 length: 14 amino acids. Variable domain in full (rest from reference TRBV7-9 and TRBJ1-2): DTGVSQNPRHKITKRGQNVTFRCDPISEHNRLYWYRQTLGQGPEFLTYFQNEAQLEKSRLLSDRFSAERPKGSFSTLEIQRTEQGDSAMYLCASSLGQFSNGYTFGSGTRLTVV.

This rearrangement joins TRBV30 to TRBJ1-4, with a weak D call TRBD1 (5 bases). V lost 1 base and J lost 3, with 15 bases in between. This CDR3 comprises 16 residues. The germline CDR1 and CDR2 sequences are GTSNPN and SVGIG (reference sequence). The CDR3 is CAWSGSRAYANEKLFF. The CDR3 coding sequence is TGTGCCTGGAGTGGATCCAGGGCTTATGCTAATGAAAAACTGTTTTTT.

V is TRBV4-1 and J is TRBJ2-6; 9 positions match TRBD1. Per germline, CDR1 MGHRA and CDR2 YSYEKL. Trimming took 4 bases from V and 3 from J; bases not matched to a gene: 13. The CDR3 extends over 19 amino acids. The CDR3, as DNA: TGCGCCAGCAGCCTGGACAGGGGTCCCTTTTTTTTTGGGGCCAACGTCCTGACTTTC. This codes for CASSLDRGPFFFGANVLTF.

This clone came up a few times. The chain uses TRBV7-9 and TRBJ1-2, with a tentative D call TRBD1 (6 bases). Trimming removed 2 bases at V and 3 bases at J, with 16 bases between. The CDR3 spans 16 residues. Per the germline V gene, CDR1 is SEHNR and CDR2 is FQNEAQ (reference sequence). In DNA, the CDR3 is TGTGCCAGCAGCTTAAGATCAGGGGTATTGGACTATGGCTACACCTTC. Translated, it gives CASSLRSGVLDYGYTF.

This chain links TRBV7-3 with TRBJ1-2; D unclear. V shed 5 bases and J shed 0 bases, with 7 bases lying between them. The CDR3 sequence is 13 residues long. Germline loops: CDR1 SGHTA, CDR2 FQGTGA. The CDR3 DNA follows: TGTGCCAGCAGCCCAGGTCCTAACTATGGCTACACCTTC. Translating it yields CASSPGPNYGYTF.

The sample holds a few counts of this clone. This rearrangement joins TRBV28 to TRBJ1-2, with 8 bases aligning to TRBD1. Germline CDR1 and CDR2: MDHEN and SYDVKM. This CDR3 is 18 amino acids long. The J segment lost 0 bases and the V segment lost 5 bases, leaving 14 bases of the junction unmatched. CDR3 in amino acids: CASSPRWQGAKTNYGYTF. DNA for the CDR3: TGTGCCAGCAGTCCCCGGTGGCAGGGGGCCAAAACTAACTATGGCTACACCTTC.